A single sample gave rise to the 4 T cell receptor beta chains below, sequenced in a study of blood T cell repertoires in COVID-19. TCRdb's copy holds only in-frame clones and misses some; the assay was immunoSEQ multiplex PCR. This repertoire shows a few hundred thousand clones, 70% to 90% found once; its top ten account for roughly 4%. The source material was peripheral blood. Receptors were obtained from a young man with active or convalescent COVID-19.

The genes are TRBV6-5 and TRBJ2-1; TRBD2 matches 11 bases. The CDR3 is 16 amino acids. V lost 0 bases, J lost 3 bases, and 1 base stayed unmatched. Germline CDR1 reads MNHEY; CDR2 reads SVGAGI. DNA for the CDR3: TGTGCCAGCAGTTACTCCGGGACTAGCGGCTACAATGAGCAGTTCTTC. It specifies CASSYSGTSGYNEQFF.

This chain joins TRBV5-6 and TRBJ1-6, with a tentative D call TRBD1 (6 bases). The CDR3 sequence is 18 residues long. Germline CDR1 SGHDT, CDR2 YYEEEE. With 0 bases removed from V and 5 bases from J, the gap between germline ends came to 18 bases. This CDR3 reads CASSLATMGTGHNSPLHF. The DNA for the CDR3 is TGTGCCAGCAGCTTGGCAACAATGGGAACAGGGCATAATTCACCCCTCCACTTT.

The V call is TRBV11-3, the J call TRBJ2-1; the D gene is possibly TRBD1 (5 bases). The ends were cut back, 6 bases at V and 0 bases at J, with 12 bases in the middle. CDR1 is SGHNT, CDR2 YENEEA, per germline. CDR3 length: 15 residues. CDR3 nucleotide sequence: TGTGCCAGCAGAAGGGGCGGAGTCTCCTACAATGAGCAGTTCTTC. Translating it yields CASRRGGVSYNEQFF.

This chain connects TRBV27 to TRBJ2-7; D is unresolved. Trimming pared 3 bases from V and 2 bases from J, leaving 14 bases between. The V gene's germline CDR1 is MNHEY and CDR2 SMNVEV (reference sequence). CDR3 length: 15 residues. The CDR3 is CASSFVGEITYEQYF. The CDR3 coding sequence is TGTGCCAGCAGTTTTGTCGGAGAGATAACCTACGAGCAGTACTTC.